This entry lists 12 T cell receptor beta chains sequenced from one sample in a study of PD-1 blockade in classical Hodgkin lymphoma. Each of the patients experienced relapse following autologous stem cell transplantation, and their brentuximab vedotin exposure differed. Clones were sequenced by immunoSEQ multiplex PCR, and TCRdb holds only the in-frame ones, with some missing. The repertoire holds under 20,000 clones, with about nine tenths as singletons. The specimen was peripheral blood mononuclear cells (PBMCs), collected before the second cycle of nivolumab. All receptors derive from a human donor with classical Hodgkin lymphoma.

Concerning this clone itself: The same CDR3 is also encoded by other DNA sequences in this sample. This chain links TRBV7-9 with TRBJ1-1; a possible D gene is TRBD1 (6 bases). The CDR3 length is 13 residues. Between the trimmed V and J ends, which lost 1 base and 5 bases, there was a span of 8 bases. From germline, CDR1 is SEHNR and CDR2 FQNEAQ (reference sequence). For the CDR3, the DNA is TGTGCCAGCAGCTTAGAGGGGGGGACTGAAGCTTTCTTT. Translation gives CASSLEGGTEAFF.

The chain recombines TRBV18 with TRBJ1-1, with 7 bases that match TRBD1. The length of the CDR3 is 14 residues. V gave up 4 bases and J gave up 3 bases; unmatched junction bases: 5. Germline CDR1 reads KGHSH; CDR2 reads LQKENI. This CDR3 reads CASSQTGWDTEAFF. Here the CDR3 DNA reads TGTGCCAGCTCACAGACAGGGTGGGACACTGAAGCTTTCTTT.

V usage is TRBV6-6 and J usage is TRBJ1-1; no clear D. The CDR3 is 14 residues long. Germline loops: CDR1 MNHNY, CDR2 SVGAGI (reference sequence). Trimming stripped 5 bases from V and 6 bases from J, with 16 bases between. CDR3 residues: CASSNPPPTAEAFF. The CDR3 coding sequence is TGTGCCAGCAGTAATCCCCCTCCGACCGCTGAAGCTTTCTTT.

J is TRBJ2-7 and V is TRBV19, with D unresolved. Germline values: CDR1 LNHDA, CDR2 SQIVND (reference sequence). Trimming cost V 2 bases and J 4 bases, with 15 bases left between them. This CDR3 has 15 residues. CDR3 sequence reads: CASSISLPAFYEQYF. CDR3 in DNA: TGTGCCAGTAGTATATCCCTCCCGGCGTTTTACGAGCAGTACTTC.

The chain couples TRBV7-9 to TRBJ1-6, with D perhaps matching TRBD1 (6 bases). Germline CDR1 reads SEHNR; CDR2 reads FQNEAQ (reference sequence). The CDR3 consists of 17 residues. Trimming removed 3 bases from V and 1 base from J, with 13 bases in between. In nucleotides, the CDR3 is TGTGCCAGCAGCTTCGGGGGGCTACGGTCCTATAATTCACCCCTCCACTTT. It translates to CASSFGGLRSYNSPLHF.

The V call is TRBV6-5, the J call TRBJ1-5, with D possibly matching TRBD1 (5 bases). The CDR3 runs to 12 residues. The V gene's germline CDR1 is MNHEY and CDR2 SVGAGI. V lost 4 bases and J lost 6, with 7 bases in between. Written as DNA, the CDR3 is TGTGCCAGCAGTTCGGGGCTTCAGCCCCAGCATTTT. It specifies CASSSGLQPQHF.

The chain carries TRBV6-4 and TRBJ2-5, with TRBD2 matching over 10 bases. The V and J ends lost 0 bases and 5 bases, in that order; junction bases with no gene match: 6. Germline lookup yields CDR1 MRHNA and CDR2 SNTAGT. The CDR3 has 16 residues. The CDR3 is CASSDSKRGGMETQYF. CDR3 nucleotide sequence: TGTGCCAGCAGTGACTCGAAGCGGGGGGGCATGGAGACCCAGTACTTC.

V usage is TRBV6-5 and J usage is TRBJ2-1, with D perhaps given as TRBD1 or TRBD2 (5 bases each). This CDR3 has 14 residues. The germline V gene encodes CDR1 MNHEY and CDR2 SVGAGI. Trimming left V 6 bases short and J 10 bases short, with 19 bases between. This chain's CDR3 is CASRARDPTGEQFF. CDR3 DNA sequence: TGTGCCAGCAGAGCCCGGGACCCAACGGGGGAGCAGTTCTTC.

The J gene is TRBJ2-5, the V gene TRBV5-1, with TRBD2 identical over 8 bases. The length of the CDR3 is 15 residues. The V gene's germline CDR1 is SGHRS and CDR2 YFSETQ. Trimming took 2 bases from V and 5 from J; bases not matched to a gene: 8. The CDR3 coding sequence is TGCGCCAGCAGCTTCTACGGGGGGGCCGGGGAGACCCAGTACTTC. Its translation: CASSFYGGAGETQYF.

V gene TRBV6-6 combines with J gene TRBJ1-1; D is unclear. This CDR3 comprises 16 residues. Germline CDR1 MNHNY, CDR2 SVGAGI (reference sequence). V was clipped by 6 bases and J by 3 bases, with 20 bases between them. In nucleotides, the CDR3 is TGTGCCAGCAGCCTTTCCCCCCAGTCATTTGACACTGAAGCTTTCTTT. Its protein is CASSLSPQSFDTEAFF.

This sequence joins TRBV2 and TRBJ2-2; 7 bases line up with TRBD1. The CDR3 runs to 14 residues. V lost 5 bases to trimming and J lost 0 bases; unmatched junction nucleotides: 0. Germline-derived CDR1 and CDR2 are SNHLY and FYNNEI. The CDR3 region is CASSTGANTGELFF. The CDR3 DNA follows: TGTGCCAGCAGTACAGGGGCGAACACCGGGGAGCTGTTTTTT. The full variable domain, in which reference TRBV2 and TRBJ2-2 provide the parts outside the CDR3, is EPEVTQTPSHQVTQMGQEVILRCVPISNHLYFYWYRQILGQKVEFLVSFYNNEISEKSEIFDDQFSVERPDGSNFTLKIRSTKLEDSAMYFCASSTGANTGELFFGEGSRLTVL.

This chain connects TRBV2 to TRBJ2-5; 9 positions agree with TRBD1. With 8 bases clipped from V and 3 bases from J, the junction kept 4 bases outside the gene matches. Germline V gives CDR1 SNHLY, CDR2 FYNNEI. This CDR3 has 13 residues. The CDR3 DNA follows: TGTGCCAGCCACAGGGGGCGCGAAGAGACCCAGTACTTC. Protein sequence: CASHRGREETQYF.